One T cell receptor beta chain is described in this entry. Authors' data handling: Scientists estimated how many nucleated cells there were by amplifying reference gene primers. The table came from immunoSEQ multiplex PCR; TCRdb's copy has only in-frame clones and leaves some out. The V and J calls and clone size are taken from that table; D and trimming were inferred from the DNA. The profile shows fewer than 250,000 clones, around nine tenths of them singletons. The sample belongs to a study of blood T cell repertoires in COVID-19. Study in general: The United States, Italy and Spain supplied acute and convalescent COVID-19 samples.

Trimming at V came to 2 bases and at J to 9 bases, leaving 9 bases not matched to a gene. The CDR3 runs 16 residues. Germline V CDR1 and CDR2: MNHEY, SVGAGI. V is TRBV6-5 and J is TRBJ1-6; 8 bases line up with TRBD1. This sequence originates from a man aged 40-50 years with acute or convalescent COVID-19. Sequences were obtained from peripheral blood. The CDR3 is CASSYGQGATRSPLHF. DNA of the CDR3: TGTGCCAGCAGTTACGGACAGGGCGCGACACGTTCACCCCTCCACTTT.